This entry is about one T cell receptor (beta chain). The antigen it binds to is not known. This clone may be a read error of a much larger clone one base away. Genomic DNA was extracted from bulk tumor tissue and used as the TCR template, and 600 ng gDNA was amplified per sample. During surgery, multiple biopsies were taken from each primary tumor and placed as far apart as possible within the tumor mass. The study cohort was described as untreated, and the patients were newly diagnosed NSCLC cases having curative surgery. Donors were about 14 newly diagnosed non-small cell lung cancer patients undergoing surgery with curative intent. A couple of independent pathologists reviewed the resected tumor masses. Sequencing was performed only on DNA and RNA samples of high quality. CDR1 and CDR2 are drawn from the germline V gene: LGHNA, YNFKEQ. Its CDR3 holds 11 amino acids, cysteine through phenylalanine. The kept DNA is CDR3 alone, 33 bases in frame from the first base.

The data derive from a study of immune heterogeneity within non-small cell lung tumors (dated by TCRdb to the late 2010s). A note on the overall study: By histology, the tumors were several squamous cell carcinomas, 10 non-squamous carcinomas and 1 tumor not otherwise specified. To examine intratumoral immune heterogeneity, the study used whole-exome sequencing, RNA-seq and TCR beta repertoire sequencing on multiple spatially distinct regions of each NSCLC tumor. For mutant peptides 8 to 11 amino acids long, netMHCpan-3.0 predicted neoantigen binding to the HLA alleles of each patient. Transcriptome data were available for just about 40 loci from around eleven patients, whereas TCR repertoire analysis spanned fewer than 65 tumor loci from 15 patients.

A multiplex PCR system amplified the TCR beta CDR3 region, with a first 10-cycle round using 32 V-gene forward and 13 J-gene reverse primers. A QIAGEN Multiplex PCR Kit was used for first-round PCR, and the primer sequences were filed in Chinese patent CN105087789A. Illumina universal primers were added in a second PCR round performed with the Phusion High-Fidelity PCR Kit. TCR libraries were paired-end sequenced at 151 bp read length on the Illumina HiSeq X Ten platform. In the paper's pipeline: Reads without multiplex PCR primers were removed using Cutadapt, read pairs were merged using PEAR, and CDR3 regions were called using MiXCR with default settings. Shannon entropy measured repertoire diversity, and clonality was calculated as one minus the Shannon entropy divided by the ln of the count of productive unique sequences. Dominant or high-frequency T-cell clones were defined as clonotypes at frequencies of at least 0.5%. The public sequencing data were trimmed at Q25 with fastp and processed into clonotypes with MiXCR by TCRdb, which kept only in-frame beta chains. Merged by CDR3 protein, the rows form single entries marked with the most common genes and DNA. TCRdb's processing, not the authors', yielded these V and J calls. The sample has a few thousand distinct CDR3 sequences on record, roughly 18% of them singletons. The top ten hold 3.8% of the sample.

Overall study results and their limits: Local tumor mutational burden and local T-cell repertoire clonality had a statistically significant but moderate positive correlation (R roughly 0.35). For the most part, high-frequency TCR beta clonotypes differed from one individual patient to another. Within a patient, the same dominant CDR3B clonotypes appeared at multiple loci, but different tumor locations also contained unique high-frequency clones.

The receptor comes from a man aged 35-49 years with non-small cell lung cancer. Rearrangement joined TRBV4-2 to TRBJ1-4, with the D gene uncertain. Sequencing was done on a sample of lung tumor tissue. The nucleotide sequence reads as follows: TGTGTCAGCAGTACAAATGAAAAACTGTTTTTT. Its protein product is CVSSTNEKLFF.